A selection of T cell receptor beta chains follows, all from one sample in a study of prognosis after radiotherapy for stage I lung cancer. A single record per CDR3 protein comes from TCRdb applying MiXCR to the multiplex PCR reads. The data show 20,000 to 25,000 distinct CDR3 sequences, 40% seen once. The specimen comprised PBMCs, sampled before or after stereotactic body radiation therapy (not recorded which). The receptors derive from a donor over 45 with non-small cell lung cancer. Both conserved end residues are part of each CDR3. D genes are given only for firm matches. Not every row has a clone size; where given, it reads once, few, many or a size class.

CASSQRGTGELFF | TRBV4-1 | NA | medium-sized | TRBJ2-2
CASSPLEGDVEVSNQPQHF | TRBV6-1 | NA | few | TRBJ1-5
CSAPLLSGAADTQYF | TRBV20-1 | TRBD2 | NA | TRBJ2-3
CAISESMLASEQYF | TRBV10-3 | NA | NA | TRBJ2-7
CASSLAEADLWPQHF | TRBV5-1 | NA | medium-sized | TRBJ1-5
CASSSNSGGGTEAFF | TRBV5-1 | NA | few | TRBJ1-1
CASSGQGAYEQYF | TRBV2 | TRBD1 | medium-sized | TRBJ2-7
CASSLAPGGYGYTF | TRBV12-3/TRBV12-4 | NA | NA | TRBJ1-2
CASSQGLTTNEKLFF | TRBV3-1 | NA | many | TRBJ1-4
CASSLYPTGAYEQFF | TRBV27 | TRBD1 | NA | TRBJ2-1
CASSWTGTDTEAFF | TRBV5-1 | TRBD1 | medium-sized | TRBJ1-1
CASSLAVRFEVYEQYF | TRBV5-5 | NA | few | TRBJ2-7
CSARDYPWRSSTDTQYF | TRBV20-1 | NA | NA | TRBJ2-3
CASIFVLTTTGELFF | TRBV5-1 | NA | NA | TRBJ2-2
CAWSVGGDNYEQYF | TRBV30 | NA | many | TRBJ2-7
CASSLRAGGNEKLFF | TRBV7-2 | TRBD1 | NA | TRBJ1-4
CASSTLAGGWDTQYF | TRBV2 | TRBD2 | once | TRBJ2-3
CASSLRGFSYEQYF | TRBV28 | NA | medium-sized | TRBJ2-7
CATSIDHRGQGEKLFF | TRBV15 | TRBD1 | many | TRBJ1-4
CASSYGGASPLHF | TRBV6-2/TRBV6-3 | NA | NA | TRBJ1-6
CASSIRYSGQFF | TRBV19 | NA | NA | TRBJ2-1
CASSVGLAGGGYEQYF | TRBV9 | TRBD2 | once | TRBJ2-7
CSARDVGSGRQASSTDKQYF | TRBV20-1 | TRBD2 | NA | TRBJ2-3
CASGFKNNSPLHF | TRBV7-9 | NA | many | TRBJ1-6
CASSGSGTSGTAEQYF | TRBV10-2 | TRBD2 | many | TRBJ2-7
CAATGGAGTDTQYF | TRBV10-3 | TRBD1 | many | TRBJ2-3
CATRDASYEQYF | TRBV7-6 | NA | many | TRBJ2-7
CASSPGLAGGADTQYF | TRBV5-6 | TRBD2 | many | TRBJ2-3
CASNYQGASDGYTF | TRBV5-1 | TRBD1 | medium-sized | TRBJ1-2
CASSQSRSQKETQYF | TRBV16 | NA | many | TRBJ2-5
CANSYTGRISIQYF | TRBV6-2/TRBV6-3 | NA | NA | TRBJ2-4
CSASAHGANTVELFF | TRBV20-1 | NA | NA | TRBJ2-2
CTSRGDEYVNGELFF | TRBV6-4 | NA | once | TRBJ2-2
CASSSGTGTGEQYF | TRBV19 | NA | many | TRBJ2-7
CASSLGDYSGNTIYF | TRBV5-1 | NA | medium-sized | TRBJ1-3
CASSDGQGETQYF | TRBV18 | TRBD1 | many | TRBJ2-5
CASSEAGGGFTDTQYF | TRBV6-2/TRBV6-3 | TRBD2 | few | TRBJ2-3
CSASTRREGGNEQFF | TRBV20-1 | TRBD2 | NA | TRBJ2-1
CASSEQGDEQYF | TRBV2 | NA | medium-sized | TRBJ2-7
CASQDSYEQYF | TRBV5-1 | NA | many | TRBJ2-7
CASSQFMEQIVYNEQFF | TRBV4-1 | NA | many | TRBJ2-1